A selection of T cell receptor beta chains follows, all from one sample in a study of cytomegalovirus exposure and HLA in healthy donors. Clones were sequenced by immunoSEQ multiplex PCR, and TCRdb holds only the in-frame ones, with some missing. Here the sample table reports 220,000 or so clones. The sample taken for sequencing was PBMCs. These receptors all stem from a girl aged 2 to 10 in good health and CMV-seropositive. CDR3s include the opening cysteine and the closing phenylalanine or tryptophan.

v_gene	CDR3aa
TRBV11-1	CASTGLAGQNEQFF
TRBV19	CASSIQWERNTEAFF
TRBV10-2	CASSTTSGEISYNEQFF
TRBV7-9	CASSFKGLAGGTGELFF
TRBV27	CARDTGLPSMNTEAFF
TRBV27	CASSLGTGGEQYF
TRBV5-6	CASSSIFTGIPSYEQYF
TRBV6-6	CASRPKHPNQPQHF
TRBV6-5	CASSYSGGRLPYEQYF
TRBV11-2	CASSLRTGVYEQYF
TRBV7-2	CASSLESGRAGYEQYF
TRBV7-6	CASRGTGSDEQYF
TRBV27	CASRNPTGRQVAFF
TRBV27	CASSPDRGYYTGELFF
TRBV7-9	CASRSTGKRDNYNEQFF
TRBV30	CAWSVRAGDQPQHF
TRBV4-2	CASSQDTGFEKLFF
TRBV18	CASSLPSNGEQFF
TRBV4-1	CASSPGGVQGNYGYTF
TRBV5-8	CASSLGGTGIIMNTEAFF
TRBV27	CASSLSRAGVPTDTQYF
TRBV18	CASSPPRWTEAFF
TRBV21-1	CASSKAQRGSNQPQHF
TRBV11-2	CASSLSASGSLRNEQFF